The sequence of this T cell receptor beta chain was determined in a study of OX40 agonist ivuxolimab in advanced cancers. Study-level information: Males comprised about 84% of the group, whose mean age was about 62 years (range 23 to 79). Three patients, one with hepatocellular carcinoma and two with cutaneous melanoma, achieved partial responses. Points from the study as a whole: Some patients who did not respond also had low normalized T-cell clonal expansion.

Germline-derived CDR1 and CDR2 are SGHAT and FQNNGV. The CDR3 loop spans 18 amino acids. The V and J ends lost 4 bases and 0 bases, in that order; junction bases with no gene match: 9. Sequencing was performed with immunoSEQ multiplex PCR; in TCRdb, only in-frame clones are kept and a portion is missing. The sample has 45,000 to 65,000 clones; roughly 86% are singletons. About this clone itself: Its specificity is unknown.

The J gene is TRBJ2-6, the V gene TRBV11-2; 7 bases agree with TRBD2. This TCR came from an adult with an advanced solid tumor such as melanoma, head and neck, liver or kidney cancer. The sequencing here drew on CD4+ or CD8+ T cells sorted from blood, taken in a trial of the OX40 agonist ivuxolimab. CDR3 in amino acids: CASSYREAAYSGANVLTF. The CDR3 DNA sequence: TGTGCCAGCAGCTACCGGGAGGCCGCCTACTCTGGGGCCAACGTCCTGACTTTC.